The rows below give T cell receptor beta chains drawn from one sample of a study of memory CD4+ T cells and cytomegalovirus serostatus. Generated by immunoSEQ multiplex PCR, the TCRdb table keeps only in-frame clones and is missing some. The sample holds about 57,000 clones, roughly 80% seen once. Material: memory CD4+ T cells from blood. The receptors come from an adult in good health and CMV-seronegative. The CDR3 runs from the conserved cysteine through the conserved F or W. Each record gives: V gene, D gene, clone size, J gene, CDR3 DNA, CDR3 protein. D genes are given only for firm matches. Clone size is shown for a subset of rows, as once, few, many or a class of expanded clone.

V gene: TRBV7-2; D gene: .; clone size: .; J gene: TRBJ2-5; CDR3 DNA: TGTGCCAGCAGCTTAGCCCCCAGAGGAGAGACCCAGTACTTC; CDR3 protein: CASSLAPRGETQYF
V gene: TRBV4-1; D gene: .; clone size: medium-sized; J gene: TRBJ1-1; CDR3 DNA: TGCGCCAGCAGCTCCCCCATCCCGGGGGGTGAAGCTTTCTTT; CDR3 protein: CASSSPIPGGEAFF
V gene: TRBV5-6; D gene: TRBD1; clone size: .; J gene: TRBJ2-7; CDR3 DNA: TGTGCCAGCAGCTTAATCGACAGGGGGTCCGAGCAGTACTTC; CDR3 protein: CASSLIDRGSEQYF
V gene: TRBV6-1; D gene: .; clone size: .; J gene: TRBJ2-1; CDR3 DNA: TGTGCCAGCAGTGCTCTAGGGGGGGTGGAGCAGTTCTTC; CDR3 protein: CASSALGGVEQFF
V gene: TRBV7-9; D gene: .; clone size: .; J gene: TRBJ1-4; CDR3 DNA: TGTGCCAGCAGCTTAGACTCTGGTGAAAAACTGTTTTTT; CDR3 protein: CASSLDSGEKLFF
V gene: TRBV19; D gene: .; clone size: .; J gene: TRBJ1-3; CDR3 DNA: TGTGCCAGTAGTATTGGGGGCCACTCTGGAAACACCATATATTTT; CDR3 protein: CASSIGGHSGNTIYF
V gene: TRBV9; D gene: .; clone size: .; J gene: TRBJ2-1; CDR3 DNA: TGTGCCAGCAGCGACCGACAGGCTAGCTCCTACAATGAGCAGTTCTTC; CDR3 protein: CASSDRQASSYNEQFF
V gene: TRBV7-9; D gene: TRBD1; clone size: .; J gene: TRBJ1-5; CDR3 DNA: TGTGCCAGCTCCTTGGGGGGACAGAGCAATCAGCCCCAGCATTTT; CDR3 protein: CASSLGGQSNQPQHF
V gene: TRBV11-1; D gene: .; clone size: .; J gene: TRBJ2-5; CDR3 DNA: TGTGCCAGCAGCTTGGTTCGCGAGCAAGAGACCCAGTACTTC; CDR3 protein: CASSLVREQETQYF
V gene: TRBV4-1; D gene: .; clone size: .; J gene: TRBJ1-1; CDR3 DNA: TGCGCCAGCAGCCAAGATAAGGCCTCGCGGGGCACTGAAGCTTTCTTT; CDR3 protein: CASSQDKASRGTEAFF
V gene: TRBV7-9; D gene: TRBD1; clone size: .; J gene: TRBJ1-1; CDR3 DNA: TGTGCCAGCAGCTCCGACCCGACTAGGACAGGAGTTGAAGCTTTCTTT; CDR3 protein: CASSSDPTRTGVEAFF
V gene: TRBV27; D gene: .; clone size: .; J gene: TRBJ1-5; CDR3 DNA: TGTGCCAGCAGCCCCTCGGCGTATAGCAATCAGCCCCAGCATTTT; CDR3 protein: CASSPSAYSNQPQHF
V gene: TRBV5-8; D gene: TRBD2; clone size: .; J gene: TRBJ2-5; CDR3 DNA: TGTGCCAGCAGCTTATCACTAGCGGGAGTCGAGACCCAGTACTTC; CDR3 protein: CASSLSLAGVETQYF
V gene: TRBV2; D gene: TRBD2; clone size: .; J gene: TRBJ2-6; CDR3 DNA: TGTGCCAGCAAACCTAGCGGGGGGGCGAGCTCTGGGGCCAACGTCCTGACTTTC; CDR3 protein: CASKPSGGASSGANVLTF
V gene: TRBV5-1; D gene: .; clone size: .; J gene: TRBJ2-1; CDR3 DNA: TGCGCCAGCAGCCTGGACGGAACCTACAATGAGCAGTTCTTC; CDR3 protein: CASSLDGTYNEQFF
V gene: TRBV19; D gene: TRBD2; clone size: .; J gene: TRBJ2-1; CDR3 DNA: TGTGCCAGTAGCAAACCGGGGGGATCCGGAACCTACAATGAGCAGTTCTTC; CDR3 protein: CASSKPGGSGTYNEQFF
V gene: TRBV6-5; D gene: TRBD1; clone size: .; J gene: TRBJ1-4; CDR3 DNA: TGTGCCAGCGCAAGGGACAGGGGTGAAAAACTGTTTTTT; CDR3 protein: CASARDRGEKLFF
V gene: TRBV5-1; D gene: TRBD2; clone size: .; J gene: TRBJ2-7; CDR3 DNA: TGCGCCAGCAGCCGGACTAGCGGGAGTGGTAGCTCCTACGAGCAGTACTTC; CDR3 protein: CASSRTSGSGSSYEQYF
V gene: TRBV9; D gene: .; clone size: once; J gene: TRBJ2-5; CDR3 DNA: TGTGCCAGCAGCGCCTTAGGGGCCGGAGAGACCCAGTACTTC; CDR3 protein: CASSALGAGETQYF
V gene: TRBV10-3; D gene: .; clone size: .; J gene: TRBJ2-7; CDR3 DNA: TGTGCCATCAGGCTAAGTGGAACAGCCGAGCAGTACTTC; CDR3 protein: CAIRLSGTAEQYF
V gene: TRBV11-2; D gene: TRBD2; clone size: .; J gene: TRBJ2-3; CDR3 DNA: TGTGCCAGCAGCCACCCTCTAGCGGGGGGGCCTTTAGATACGCAGTATTTT; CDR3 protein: CASSHPLAGGPLDTQYF
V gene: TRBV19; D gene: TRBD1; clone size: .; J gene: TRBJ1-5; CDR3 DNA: TGTGCCAGTCTCCCCGGGTCAGGGACAGGGGATCAGCCCCAGCATTTT; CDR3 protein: CASLPGSGTGDQPQHF
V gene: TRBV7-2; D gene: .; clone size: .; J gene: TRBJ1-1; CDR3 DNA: TGTGCCAGCAGCCCCGCCGTGGGGCGGGTCAACACTGAAGCTTTCTTT; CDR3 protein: CASSPAVGRVNTEAFF
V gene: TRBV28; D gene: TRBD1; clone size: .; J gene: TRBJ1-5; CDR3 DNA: TGTGCCAGCAGCGCTGACAGGGGGCGCCTGCATTTT; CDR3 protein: CASSADRGRLHF
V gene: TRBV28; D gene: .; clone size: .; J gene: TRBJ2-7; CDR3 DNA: TGTGCCAGCGGCATAGGGGGGAGTCAGGACGAGCAGTACTTC; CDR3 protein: CASGIGGSQDEQYF
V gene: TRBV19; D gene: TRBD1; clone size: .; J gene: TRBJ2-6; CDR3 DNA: TGTGCCAGTAGTAAACAACAGGGGGACTCTGGGGCCAACGTCCTGACTTTC; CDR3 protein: CASSKQQGDSGANVLTF
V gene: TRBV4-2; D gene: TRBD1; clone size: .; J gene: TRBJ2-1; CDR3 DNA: TGTGCCAGCAGCCAAACCGACAGGGATTACTACAATGAGCAGTTCTTC; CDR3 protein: CASSQTDRDYYNEQFF
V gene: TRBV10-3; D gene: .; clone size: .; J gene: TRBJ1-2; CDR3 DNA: TGTGCCATCAGTGAATCGTCAGAAAACTATGGCTACACCTTC; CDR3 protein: CAISESSENYGYTF
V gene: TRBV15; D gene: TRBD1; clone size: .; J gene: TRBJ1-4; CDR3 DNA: TGTGCCACCAGCATTACGACAGGGGGGCCTGAAAAACTGTTTTTT; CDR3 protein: CATSITTGGPEKLFF
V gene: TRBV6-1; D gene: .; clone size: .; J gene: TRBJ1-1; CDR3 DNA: TGTGCCAGCAGTGACGCAGGGCGACGAGGAGGGACTGAAGCTTTCTTT; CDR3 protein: CASSDAGRRGGTEAFF
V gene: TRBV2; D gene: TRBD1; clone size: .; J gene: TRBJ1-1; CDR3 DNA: TGTGCCAGCAGCCGTACAGGGGTCCGGTCGGGCACTGAAGCTTTCTTT; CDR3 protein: CASSRTGVRSGTEAFF
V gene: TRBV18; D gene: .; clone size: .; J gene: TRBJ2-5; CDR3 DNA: TGTGCCAGCTCACCACAGGCTATCCAAGAGACCCAGTACTTC; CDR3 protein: CASSPQAIQETQYF
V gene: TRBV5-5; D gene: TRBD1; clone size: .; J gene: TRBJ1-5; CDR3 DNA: TGTGCCAGCAGCCCGACAGGGCCGGCTCAGCCCCAGCATTTT; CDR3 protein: CASSPTGPAQPQHF
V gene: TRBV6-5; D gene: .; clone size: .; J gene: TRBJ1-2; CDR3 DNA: TGTGCCAGCAGTTACGAGGGGACGGATGGCTACACCTTC; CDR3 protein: CASSYEGTDGYTF
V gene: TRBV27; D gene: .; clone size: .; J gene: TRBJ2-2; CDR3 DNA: TGTGCCAGCAGTTTGGCAATCAGGGCCGGGGAGCTGTTTTTT; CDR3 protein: CASSLAIRAGELFF
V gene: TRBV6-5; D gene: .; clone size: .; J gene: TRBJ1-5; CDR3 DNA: TGTGCCAGCAGTTACTTCCGACTAAGCAATCAGCCCCAGCATTTT; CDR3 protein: CASSYFRLSNQPQHF
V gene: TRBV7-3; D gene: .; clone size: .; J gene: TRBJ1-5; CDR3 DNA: TGTGCCAGCAGCTCCCACAGGGGCAATCAGCCCCAGCATTTT; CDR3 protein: CASSSHRGNQPQHF
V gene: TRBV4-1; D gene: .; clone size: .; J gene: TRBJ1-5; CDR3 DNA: TGCGCCAGCAGCCCGACTCGAACCCGGGGCCCCAATCAGCCCCAGCATTTT; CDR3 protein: CASSPTRTRGPNQPQHF
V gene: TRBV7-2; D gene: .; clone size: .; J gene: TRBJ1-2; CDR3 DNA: TGTGCCAGCAGCGGATTCACCGGGGGTGGCTACACCTTC; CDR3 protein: CASSGFTGGGYTF
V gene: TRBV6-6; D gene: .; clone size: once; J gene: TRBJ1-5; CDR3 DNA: TGTGCCAGCAGTTACGGTGTGACCCAGCATTTT; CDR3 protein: CASSYGVTQHF
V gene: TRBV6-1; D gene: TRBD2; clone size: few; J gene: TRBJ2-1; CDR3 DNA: TGTGCCAGCAGTGACCCCCTAGCGGGGGGGTCCAATGAGCAGTTCTTC; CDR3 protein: CASSDPLAGGSNEQFF
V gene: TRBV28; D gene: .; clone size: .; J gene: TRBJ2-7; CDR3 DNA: TGTGCCAGCAGTTTCGGCGGAAACTCCTACGAGCAGTACTTC; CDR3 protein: CASSFGGNSYEQYF
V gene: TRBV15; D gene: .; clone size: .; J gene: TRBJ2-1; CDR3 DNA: TGTGCCACCAGCCCACGGGGCTCGTTCTACAATGAGCAGTTCTTC; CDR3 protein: CATSPRGSFYNEQFF
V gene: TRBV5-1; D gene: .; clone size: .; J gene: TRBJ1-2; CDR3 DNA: TGCGCCAGCAGCTTGGAGGTATCTGGCTACACCTTC; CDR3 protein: CASSLEVSGYTF
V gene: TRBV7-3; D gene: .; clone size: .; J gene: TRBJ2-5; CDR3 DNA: TGTGCCAGCAGCGTGGGGGGCGGGAAGGAGACCCAGTACTTC; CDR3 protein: CASSVGGGKETQYF
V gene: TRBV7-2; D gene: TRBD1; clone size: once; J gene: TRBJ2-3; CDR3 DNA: TGTGCCAGCAGCACGATCAGGGGGCCCGCAGATACGCAGTATTTT; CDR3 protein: CASSTIRGPADTQYF
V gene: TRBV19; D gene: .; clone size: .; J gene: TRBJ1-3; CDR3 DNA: TGTGCCAGTAGTATTCACTGGACACCCGGAAACACCATATATTTT; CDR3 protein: CASSIHWTPGNTIYF
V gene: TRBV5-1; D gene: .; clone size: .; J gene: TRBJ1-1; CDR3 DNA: TGCGCCAGCAGCTTGGATTGGGGTAACACTGAAGCTTTCTTT; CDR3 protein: CASSLDWGNTEAFF
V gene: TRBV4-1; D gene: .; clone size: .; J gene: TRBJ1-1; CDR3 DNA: TGCGCCAGCAGCCGAACGACAGGCGAGAACACTGAAGCTTTCTTT; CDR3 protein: CASSRTTGENTEAFF
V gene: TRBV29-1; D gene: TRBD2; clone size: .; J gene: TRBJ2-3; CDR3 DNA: TGCAGCGTATCGCGGGGGGTAGGGGATAGCACAGATACGCAGTATTTT; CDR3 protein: CSVSRGVGDSTDTQYF
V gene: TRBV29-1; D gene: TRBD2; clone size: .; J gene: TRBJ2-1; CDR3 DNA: TGCAGCGTTCGGAGAGCGGGAGTTCAGAATGAGCAGTTCTTC; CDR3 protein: CSVRRAGVQNEQFF
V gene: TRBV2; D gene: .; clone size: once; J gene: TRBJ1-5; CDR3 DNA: TGTGCCAGACGGGCTTTCAATCAGCCCCAGCATTTT; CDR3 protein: CARRAFNQPQHF
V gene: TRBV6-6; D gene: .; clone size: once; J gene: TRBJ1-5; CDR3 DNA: TGTGCCAGCCGGACTGCAACTGCCGATAGCAATCAGCCCCAGCATTTT; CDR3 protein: CASRTATADSNQPQHF
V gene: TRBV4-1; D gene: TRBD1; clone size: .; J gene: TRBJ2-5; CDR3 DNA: TGCGCCAGCAGCCAACAGGGGACAGGAGGAGAGACCCAGTACTTC; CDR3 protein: CASSQQGTGGETQYF
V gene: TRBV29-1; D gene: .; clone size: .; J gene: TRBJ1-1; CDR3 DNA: TGCGCGACTGGGCACACGAACACTGAAGCTTTCTTT; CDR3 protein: CATGHTNTEAFF
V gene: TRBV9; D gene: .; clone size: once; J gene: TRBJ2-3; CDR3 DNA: TGTGCCAGCAGCGCCCTTTCGGGGGATACGCAGTATTTT; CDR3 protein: CASSALSGDTQYF
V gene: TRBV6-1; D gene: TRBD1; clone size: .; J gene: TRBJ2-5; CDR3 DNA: TGTGCCAGCAGCCTCGCAGGGACAGTCCAAGAGACCCAGTACTTC; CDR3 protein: CASSLAGTVQETQYF
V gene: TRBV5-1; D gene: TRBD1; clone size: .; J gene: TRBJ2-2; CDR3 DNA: TGCGCCAGCAGCCAATGGACAGGCCAGACCGGGGAGCTGTTTTTT; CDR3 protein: CASSQWTGQTGELFF
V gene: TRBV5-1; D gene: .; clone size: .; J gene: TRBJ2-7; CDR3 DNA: TGCGCCAGCAGCTTGGAACAGACCTACGAGCAGTACTTC; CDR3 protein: CASSLEQTYEQYF